Below are 19 T cell receptor beta chains sequenced from a single sample in a study of PD-1 blockade in classical Hodgkin lymphoma (dated by TCRdb to 2018 to 2021). The receptor library was made with the immunoSEQ multiplex PCR assay. The source is immuneACCESS, and TCRdb retained only in-frame sequences with V and J called. Part of the clones is not carried over; for the studies checked, unresolved V genes explain less than half of this, and the remainder is unexplained. The sample includes roughly 47,000 clones, with 80% observed a single time. Of the sample, 20% to 25% falls within the top ten clones. The time point label, as the study defines it: cycle 2 day 1 (C2D1) of nivolumab. All trial patients had relapsed after autologous stem cell transplantation, with cohorts A, B and C differing in prior brentuximab vedotin exposure. Specimen: peripheral blood mononuclear cells (PBMCs), collected before the second cycle of nivolumab. The receptor source for this set is a human donor with classical Hodgkin lymphoma.

This clone was seen a handful of times. The rearrangement joins TRBV4-1 to TRBJ1-2, with a weak D call TRBD1 (6 bases). This CDR3 spans 15 amino acids. V was cut by 4 bases and J by 3 bases, with 15 bases left in between. CDR1 is MGHRA, CDR2 YSYEKL, per germline. The CDR3 sequence: CASSRTSGADYGYTF. The CDR3 DNA sequence: TGCGCCAGCAGCCGAACCTCAGGGGCAGACTATGGCTACACCTTC.

V usage is TRBV6-5 and J usage is TRBJ1-1; tentatively, D is TRBD1 (6 bases). The CDR3 spans 13 residues. The V end lost 5 bases, the J end lost 5 bases, and 12 bases lay between the germline ends. The germline CDR1 and CDR2 sequences are MNHEY and SVGAGI. CDR3 protein: CASSVNRVTEAFF. The DNA for the CDR3 is TGTGCCAGCAGTGTTAACAGGGTGACTGAAGCTTTCTTT.

This chain joins TRBV4-2 and TRBJ2-1; 7 bases map to TRBD2. After removal of 1 base from V and 7 bases from J, the junction contained 7 bases not matched to a gene. Germline-derived CDR1 and CDR2 are LGHNA and YNFKEQ. This CDR3 region has 15 residues. In nucleotides, the CDR3 is TGTGCCAGCAGCCAAGTGATAGCGGGTAATAATGAGCAGTTCTTC. It yields the protein CASSQVIAGNNEQFF.

The chain links TRBV6-6 to TRBJ1-1; D may be TRBD1 (6 bases). CDR3 length equals 14 residues. The germline gives CDR1 MNHNY, CDR2 SVGAGI (reference sequence). V was pared by 8 bases and J by 4 bases, with 17 bases between. CDR3 residues: CASVLQGIGTEAFF. The CDR3 DNA sequence: TGTGCCAGCGTATTACAGGGAATCGGCACTGAAGCTTTCTTT.

Only one count was recorded for this clone. V usage is TRBV5-6 and J usage is TRBJ1-2, with D perhaps TRBD1 (6 bases). The V end lost 6 bases, the J end lost 4 bases, and 19 bases lay between the germline ends. Germline assignment: CDR1 SGHDT and CDR2 YYEEEE. The CDR3 length is 15 residues. The CDR3 nucleotides are TGTGCCAGCAACCGAGACAGGACGGCTGCCTATGGCTACACCTTC. Protein: CASNRDRTAAYGYTF.

In this sample, this clone turned up once. The chain is built from TRBV2 and TRBJ2-1; 11 bases are a match to TRBD2. CDR1 is SNHLY, CDR2 FYNNEI, per germline. V shed 8 bases and J 7 bases; nucleotides not matched to a gene: 7. The CDR3 runs 14 residues. The CDR3 here is CASDSGRAVNEQFF. Here the CDR3 DNA reads TGTGCCAGCGATAGCGGGAGGGCGGTAAATGAGCAGTTCTTC.

The J gene is TRBJ2-1, the V gene TRBV5-1; D may match TRBD1 or TRBD2 (6 bases each). Trimming cost V 4 bases and J 10 bases, with 21 bases left between them. The CDR3 loop spans 15 amino acids. CDR1 and CDR2 from the germline V gene are SGHRS and YFSETQ. The CDR3 DNA is TGCGCCAGCAGCCTGGGACTGGGGGCGGAGGGGGAGCAGTTCTTC. It yields the protein CASSLGLGAEGEQFF.

This clone was recorded a few times. V and J are TRBV28 and TRBJ1-6; the D gene is possibly TRBD1 (6 bases). Germline V gene data show CDR1 as MDHEN and CDR2 as SYDVKM. V lost 8 bases to trimming and J lost 0 bases, with 17 bases between them. The CDR3 length is 17 residues. The CDR3 loop reads CASASNRVGSYNSPLHF. CDR3 DNA sequence: TGTGCCAGCGCTTCGAACAGGGTAGGCTCCTATAATTCACCCCTCCACTTT. Looking up the rest from reference TRBV28 and TRBJ1-6 gives the full variable domain: DVKVTQSSRYLVKRTGEKVFLECVQDMDHENMFWYRQDPGLGLRLIYFSYDVKMKEKGDIPEGYSVSREKKERFSLILESASTNQTSMYLCASASNRVGSYNSPLHFGNGTRLTVT.

The sample holds a few counts of this clone. This sequence joins TRBV28 and TRBJ1-5; D not resolved. V lost 7 bases, J lost 9 bases, and 10 bases lay in between. The CDR3 contains 11 residues. CDR1 and CDR2 from the germline V gene are MDHEN and SYDVKM. DNA of the CDR3: TGTGCCAGCACCCATAGCGGGCCCCAGCATTTT. Residues: CASTHSGPQHF.

The chain combines TRBV5-1 with TRBJ2-5; D perhaps matches TRBD2 (5 bases). Trimming stripped 4 bases from V and 5 bases from J, with 12 bases between. The CDR3 sequence is 13 residues long. Germline CDR1 is SGHRS and CDR2 is YFSETQ. The CDR3 DNA reads TGCGCCAGCAGCAATGAGGGCCGGGAGACCCAGTACTTC. Translating it yields CASSNEGRETQYF.

Concerning this clone: Other nucleotide sequences in the sample specify the same CDR3. The J gene is TRBJ1-3, the V gene TRBV6-6; D is possibly TRBD1 (5 bases). CDR1 and CDR2 (germline): MNHNY, SVGAGI (reference sequence). Between the trimmed V and J ends, which lost 0 bases and 0 bases, there was a span of 6 bases. The CDR3 contains 15 residues. The CDR3 coding sequence is TGTGCCAGCAGTTACTCAAGGGGCTCTGGAAACACCATATATTTT. This sequence encodes CASSYSRGSGNTIYF.

V usage is TRBV5-4 and J usage is TRBJ2-5; TRBD2 matches 7 bases. Germline CDR1 is SGHNT and CDR2 is YYREEE (reference sequence). The CDR3 runs 14 residues. Germline trimming cut 5 bases from V and 1 base from J; bases unmatched to any gene: 5. CDR3 protein: CASSLLARQETQYF. For the CDR3, the DNA is TGTGCCAGCAGTTTACTAGCGCGCCAAGAGACCCAGTACTTC.

The J gene is TRBJ2-1, the V gene TRBV9; D is perhaps TRBD2 (5 bases). The germline V gene has CDR1 SGDLS and CDR2 YYNGEE. Trimming took off 4 bases at V and 0 bases at J, with 14 bases between the two ends. CDR3 length equals 16 residues. The chain's CDR3 is CASSPRGSSSYNEQFF. CDR3 coding DNA: TGTGCCAGCAGCCCCCGGGGAAGCTCCTCCTACAATGAGCAGTTCTTC.

The rearrangement links TRBV29-1 to TRBJ2-1, with a possible D match to TRBD1 (6 bases). The CDR3 extends over 16 amino acids. V lost 0 bases and J lost 5, with 17 bases in between. CDR1 is SQVTM and CDR2 is ANQGSEA in the germline V gene. CDR3 coding DNA: TGCAGCGTTGAAGATCTGGGGGCGAAGGTTGACAATGAGCAGTTCTTC. Protein: CSVEDLGAKVDNEQFF.

The V and J genes are TRBV4-2 and TRBJ2-3, with unresolved D. With 1 base removed from V and 6 bases from J, the gap between germline ends came to 8 bases. This CDR3 comprises 13 residues. Germline V gene data show CDR1 as LGHNA and CDR2 as YNFKEQ. CDR3: CASSQGRVDTQYF. Here the CDR3 DNA reads TGTGCCAGCAGCCAAGGTAGGGTGGATACGCAGTATTTT.

The chain combines TRBV4-1 with TRBJ2-1; possibly TRBD2 for D (5 bases). CDR1 and CDR2 (germline): MGHRA, YSYEKL. V gave up 3 bases and J gave up 7 bases, with 13 bases separating them. The CDR3 extends over 14 amino acids. CDR3 sequence (DNA): TGCGCCAGCAGCCAGTACCTCCGGGATAATGAGCAGTTCTTC. Residues: CASSQYLRDNEQFF.

For this clone: The conserved phenylalanine or tryptophan normally closing the CDR3 is absent here, so this likely arose from a read error. For the CDR3, the DNA is TGTGCCAGCAGCTTGGACAGGGGGTTTTACACCCTC. Protein sequence: CASSLDRGFYTL. The V gene is TRBV5-4, the J gene TRBJ1-2; 8 nucleotides match TRBD1. The CDR3 length is 12 residues. The trim removed 0 bases at V and 11 bases at J, leaving 3 bases unmatched. From germline, CDR1 is SGHNT and CDR2 YYREEE (reference sequence).

This rearrangement joins TRBV9 to TRBJ1-3, with 9 bases fitting TRBD1. CDR3 length: 17 amino acids. Germline CDR1 reads SGDLS; CDR2 reads YYNGEE. Germline trimming cut 4 bases from V and 4 bases from J; bases unmatched to any gene: 12. CDR3 sequence (DNA): TGTGCCAGCAGCCCGTGGACAGGGGCGCAAGCCGGAAACACCATATATTTT. Encoded protein: CASSPWTGAQAGNTIYF.

This clone was detected a few times. This chain uses TRBV7-6 with TRBJ2-3; tentative D call: TRBD2 (6 bases). Trimming shortened V by 5 bases and J by 3 bases, and 15 bases separated the two germline ends. CDR1 SGHVS and CDR2 FNYEAQ come from the germline V gene. CDR3 length equals 15 residues. This CDR3 reads CASSPRVGGTDTQYF. CDR3 sequence (DNA): TGTGCCAGCAGCCCGCGTGTGGGGGGAACAGATACGCAGTATTTT.